The 21 T cell receptor beta chains listed next were all sequenced from one sample in a study of monozygotic twins with inflammatory bowel disease. TCRdb reanalyzed the 5' RACE reads and collapses them to one entry per CDR3 protein, without DNA. This table holds just over 300,000 distinct CDR3 sequences. The sequenced material came from blood. These receptors all come from a human donor with ulcerative colitis or Crohn's disease, or a healthy co-twin of an affected twin (not recorded which).

The rearrangement links TRBV2 to TRBJ1-1. In germline, CDR1 is SNHLY, CDR2 FYNNEI. The CDR3 is 14 residues long. CDR3 protein: CASSEEQGNTEAFF.

Here the CDR3 reads CASSLGSGGKDTQYF. The chain carries TRBV7-2 and TRBJ2-3; the TCRdb call, TRBD2, lacks DNA for checking. CDR1 is SGHTA, CDR2 FQGNSA, per germline. CDR3 length: 15 residues. Drawing the rest from reference TRBV7-2 and TRBJ2-3, the complete variable domain is GAGVSQSPSNKVTEKGKDVELRCDPISGHTALYWYRQSLGQGLEFLIYFQGNSAPDKSGLPSDRFSAERTGGSVSTLTIQRTQQEDSAVYLCASSLGSGGKDTQYFGPGTRLTVL.

The V and J genes are TRBV27 and TRBJ2-3; TCRdb selects TRBD1, and the lack of DNA leaves this call unchecked. CDR1 and CDR2 from the germline V gene are MNHEY and SMNVEV (reference sequence). CDR3 length equals 20 residues. The CDR3 loop reads CASSLISQGPVLWGTDTQYF.

The V call is TRBV12-5, the J call TRBJ2-3. This CDR3 contains 14 residues. The germline V gene has CDR1 LGHNT and CDR2 FRNRAP. The CDR3 loop is CASGFGSTTDTQYF.

CDR3 in amino acids: CASSYSTSTYGYTF. This sequence joins TRBV6-2 or TRBV6-3 and TRBJ1-2. The CDR3 totals 14 residues. The germline gives CDR1 MNHEY, CDR2 SVGEGT.

The chain joins TRBV5-6 to TRBJ1-2; the D call of TRBD1 rests on TCRdb alone, since no DNA is present to check it. Germline CDR1 reads SGHDT; CDR2 reads YYEEEE. CDR3 size: 15 residues. The CDR3 loop is CASSLLPGVDYGYTF.

The J gene is TRBJ2-2, the V gene TRBV12-3 or TRBV12-4; TCRdb outputs TRBD1, but without DNA this stays unchecked. The CDR3 loop spans 14 amino acids. This CDR3 reads CASRLAGGTGELFF.

The chain links TRBV12-3 or TRBV12-4 to TRBJ2-1; without DNA, the TCRdb call of TRBD1 cannot be checked. The CDR3 is 14 residues long. CDR3 sequence: CASSLPLRGGEQFF.

The gene calls are TRBV19 and TRBJ2-1; TCRdb selects TRBD2, and the lack of DNA leaves this call unchecked. CDR1 and CDR2 (germline): LNHDA, SQIVND (reference sequence). There are 14 residues in the CDR3. The CDR3 reads CASKAGWAYNEQFF.

The chain has TRBV4-3 and TRBJ1-2; absent DNA, TCRdb's TRBD1 call cannot be checked. Germline V gene lookup returns CDR1 LGHNA and CDR2 YSLEER. This CDR3 spans 15 amino acids. Here the CDR3 reads CASSQATGGSYGYTF.

This sequence joins TRBV7-8 and TRBJ2-1; TCRdb proposes TRBD1, but this gene call is untestable without DNA. This CDR3 comprises 17 residues. The germline CDR1 and CDR2 sequences are SGHVS and FQNEAQ. This CDR3 reads CASSSVNRELATNEQFF.

This chain joins TRBV6-5 and TRBJ1-1. The CDR3 has 15 amino acids. Germline loops: CDR1 MNHEY, CDR2 SVGAGI. CDR3 in amino acids: CASSYSFKGGTEAFF.

This chain connects TRBV28 to TRBJ2-1; TCRdb's D call of TRBD1 is untestable without DNA. The CDR3 is made up of 18 amino acids. Germline CDR1 reads MDHEN; CDR2 reads SYDVKM. CDR3 sequence reads: CASSLLGSWGQGVNEQFF.

The chain joins TRBV2 to TRBJ2-3; the D call from TCRdb, TRBD2, cannot be confirmed without DNA. The CDR3 extends over 17 amino acids. Germline assignment: CDR1 SNHLY and CDR2 FYNNEI. CDR3 amino acids: CASSRLAGGLSPDTQYF.

This chain links TRBV5-1 with TRBJ2-2; the D gene TCRdb calls, TRBD1, cannot be checked with no DNA. In germline, CDR1 is SGHRS, CDR2 YFSETQ. This CDR3 comprises 17 residues. The CDR3 loop is CASSHAGGRGNTGELFF. Based on the CDR3 plus reference TRBV5-1 and TRBJ2-2, the full variable domain is KAGVTQTPRYLIKTRGQQVTLSCSPISGHRSVSWYQQTPGQGLQFLFEYFSETQRNKGNFPGRFSGRQFSNSRSEMNVSTLELGDSALYLCASSHAGGRGNTGELFFGEGSRLTVL.

The J gene is TRBJ1-1, the V gene TRBV6-1; checking the TCRdb D call of TRBD1 is not possible without DNA. Germline-derived CDR1 and CDR2 are MNHNS and SASEGT. The length of the CDR3 is 14 residues. This chain's CDR3 is CASSEVEGVTEAFF.

V and J are TRBV20-1 and TRBJ1-1; TCRdb selects TRBD1, and the lack of DNA leaves this call unchecked. Germline V gene sequence: CDR1 DFQATT, CDR2 SNEGSKA (reference sequence). The CDR3 loop spans 12 amino acids. CDR3 amino acids: CSVPGANTEAFF.

V gene TRBV20-1 combines with J gene TRBJ1-3; TCRdb gives TRBD1 as the D gene, but with no DNA this cannot be confirmed. Germline values: CDR1 DFQATT, CDR2 SNEGSKA (reference sequence). The CDR3 contains 17 residues. CDR3 loop: CSASGPGATDPGNTIYF.

This chain links TRBV19 with TRBJ2-1; TCRdb indicates TRBD1, and absent DNA this call remains unverified. Germline values: CDR1 LNHDA, CDR2 SQIVND (reference sequence). This CDR3 spans 14 amino acids. The CDR3 is CASSMQGDHNEQFF. Supplemented by reference TRBV19 and TRBJ2-1, the full variable domain reads DGGITQSPKYLFRKEGQNVTLSCEQNLNHDAMYWYRQDPGQGLRLIYYSQIVNDFQKGDIAEGYSVSREKKESFPLTVTSAQKNPTAFYLCASSMQGDHNEQFFGPGTRLTVL.

J is TRBJ2-5 and V is TRBV11-2; TCRdb proposes TRBD2, but this gene call is untestable without DNA. Germline V gives CDR1 SGHAT, CDR2 FQNNGV. This CDR3 has 17 amino acids. The CDR3 loop is CASSPRGRAERFGTQYF.

The chain carries TRBV12-3 or TRBV12-4 and TRBJ1-5; TCRdb picks TRBD1, but there is no DNA to check that call. The CDR3 has 14 residues. This chain's CDR3 is CASSMTGLTQPQHF.